This T cell receptor beta chain was sequenced in a study of CD4 T cells in relation to SARS-CoV-2 and coronaviruses. The table lists this clone with a few counts. Antigen unknown. Before the COVID-19 pandemic, during about 2011-2019, CD4+ T cells were taken from unexposed donors. Isolation of CD4+ T cells took place after approximately 10 days in culture. Assay used: immunoSEQ multiplex PCR; TCRdb lists only in-frame clones, some missing. The data show approximately 19,000 clones, around four fifths seen once. V gave up 6 bases and J gave up 4 bases, with 7 bases separating them. The CDR3 length is 11 residues. The germline gives CDR1 SNHLY, CDR2 FYNNEI.

The sequenced material came from CD4+ T cells from PBMCs, cultured in vitro. The chain recombines TRBV2 with TRBJ2-7; no definite D call. The sequence was obtained from a human donor in good health. The chain's CDR3 is CASRAEYEQYF. DNA of the CDR3: TGTGCCAGCAGGGCGGAGTACGAGCAGTACTTC.